These T cell receptor beta chains were read from a single sample in a study of blood T cell repertoires in COVID-19. The protocol was immunoSEQ multiplex PCR, while the TCRdb copy is restricted to in-frame clones and leaves out a portion. The table lists some 150,000 clones, roughly 84% of them singletons. The sequencing sample was made of PBMCs or T cells enriched from blood (not recorded which). These receptors came from a human donor with acute COVID-19. The donor label of this sample is uncertain. The CDR3 runs from the conserved cysteine through the conserved F or W. D genes are given only for firm matches. Part of the rows lack a size; the others show once, few, many or a class for expanded clones.

TRBV25-1	TRBJ1-1	few	NA	CASRGRHTEAFF	TGTGCCAGCAGGGGGCGGCACACTGAAGCTTTCTTT
TRBV2	TRBJ1-1	NA	NA	CAGCRYGGTEAFF	TGTGCCGGGTGCAGGTACGGGGGCACTGAAGCTTTCTTT
TRBV28	TRBJ2-1	NA	NA	CASSLEARPSYNEQFF	TGTGCCAGCAGTTTAGAGGCCAGACCGTCCTACAATGAGCAGTTCTTC
TRBV4-2	TRBJ1-2	few	TRBD1	CASSQTGTGPSYGYTF	TGTGCCAGCAGCCAAACCGGGACAGGCCCCTCGTATGGCTACACCTTC
TRBV5-5	TRBJ2-7	NA	NA	CASSLEGGGAVYF	TGTGCCAGCAGCTTGGAGGGGGGGGGCGCGGTGTACTTC
TRBV2	TRBJ2-2	NA	NA	CASSETGGNTGELFF	TGTGCCAGCAGTGAAACCGGGGGTAACACCGGGGAGCTGTTTTTT
TRBV7-3	TRBJ2-5	NA	TRBD1	CASSSGTGVVETQYF	TGTGCCAGCAGCTCCGGGACAGGGGTGGTTGAGACCCAGTACTTC
TRBV10-3	TRBJ2-3	NA	NA	CAISEVIAEDTQYF	TGTGCCATCAGTGAGGTGATAGCGGAAGATACGCAGTATTTT
TRBV3-1/TRBV3-2	TRBJ2-7	NA	TRBD2	CASSYSVLAGQQTYEQYF	TGTGCCAGCAGCTACTCCGTTCTAGCGGGACAACAAACCTACGAGCAGTACTTC
TRBV5-1	TRBJ2-7	NA	NA	CASTTDGYEQYF	TGCGCCAGCACGACAGATGGCTACGAGCAGTACTTC
TRBV2	TRBJ1-1	few	NA	CASSQDSSRDTEAFF	TGTGCCAGCAGTCAGGATTCGAGCCGTGACACTGAAGCTTTCTTT
TRBV6-1	TRBJ1-1	NA	TRBD1	CASSEFSETGSTAFF	TGTGCCAGCAGTGAATTTTCTGAGACAGGGTCAACAGCTTTCTTT
TRBV5-6	TRBJ1-2	once	NA	CASSPDQHGNYGYTF	TGTGCCAGCAGCCCTGATCAACACGGGAACTATGGCTACACCTTC
TRBV6-5	TRBJ2-5	NA	NA	CASRYDSTISKTQYF	TGTGCCAGCAGATACGACAGTACTATTTCCAAGACCCAGTACTTC
TRBV4-2	TRBJ1-2	NA	TRBD1	CASSQDLRGTGNGYTF	TGTGCCAGCAGCCAAGATCTACGAGGGACAGGGAATGGCTACACCTTC
TRBV5-1	TRBJ2-6	NA	NA	CASRVGWPGVGANVLTF	TGCGCCAGCAGAGTCGGTTGGCCCGGGGTTGGGGCCAACGTCCTGACTTTC
TRBV19	TRBJ1-1	NA	TRBD1	CASILQGKGNTEAFF	TGTGCCAGTATCCTACAGGGGAAGGGTAACACTGAAGCTTTCTTT
TRBV27	TRBJ2-7	NA	NA	CASTDNSYEQYF	TGTGCCAGCACGGACAACTCCTACGAGCAGTACTTC
TRBV3-1/TRBV3-2	TRBJ2-7	NA	NA	CAIPTTASYEQYF	TGTGCCATCCCGACGACAGCCAGCTACGAGCAGTACTTC
TRBV5-4	TRBJ2-7	NA	TRBD1	CASSSGTGAHEQYF	TGTGCCAGCAGCTCCGGGACAGGGGCACACGAGCAGTACTTC
TRBV5-6	TRBJ1-1	NA	TRBD1	CASSSARDRNTEAFF	TGTGCCAGCAGCTCGGCCCGGGACAGGAACACTGAAGCTTTCTTT
TRBV5-6	TRBJ2-3	NA	TRBD1	CASSLVRAGGSDTQYF	TGTGCCAGCAGCTTGGTTCGGGCAGGGGGCTCAGATACGCAGTATTTT
TRBV6-2/TRBV6-3	TRBJ2-4	once	NA	CASSYASPDIQYF	TGTGCCAGCAGTTACGCGAGCCCGGACATTCAGTACTTC
TRBV5-1	TRBJ2-3	NA	TRBD1	CASSPKSGQGPTDTQYF	TGCGCCAGCAGTCCGAAATCGGGACAGGGCCCCACAGATACGCAGTATTTT
TRBV19	TRBJ2-1	few	TRBD1	CASTPGTGGNEQFF	TGTGCCAGTACCCCCGGGACAGGGGGCAATGAGCAGTTCTTC
TRBV6-5	TRBJ2-7	NA	TRBD1	CASSRTGGGEQYF	TGTGCCAGCAGCCGGACAGGGGGAGGGGAGCAGTACTTC
TRBV2	TRBJ1-1	NA	NA	CASRESFEAFF	TGTGCCAGCAGGGAGTCGTTTGAAGCTTTCTTT
TRBV12-3/TRBV12-4	TRBJ2-7	NA	TRBD1	CASSQTGIEQYF	TGTGCCAGCAGTCAGACAGGGATCGAGCAGTACTTC
TRBV6-5	TRBJ1-1	NA	NA	CASSYRGMNTEAFF	TGTGCCAGCAGTTACAGGGGAATGAACACTGAAGCTTTCTTT
TRBV12-2	TRBJ1-1	once	NA	CASRLRGLSTEAFF	TGTGCAAGTCGCTTGAGAGGGTTGAGCACTGAAGCTTTCTTT
TRBV4-1	TRBJ2-7	NA	NA	CASSQVRGRGIYEQYF	TGCGCCAGCAGCCAAGTAAGGGGGAGAGGGATCTACGAGCAGTACTTC
TRBV5-1	TRBJ1-1	once	TRBD1	CASSLGMAGGLGTEAFF	TGCGCCAGCAGCTTGGGAATGGCAGGGGGTTTGGGGACTGAAGCTTTCTTT
TRBV14	TRBJ2-6	NA	TRBD1	CASMDRDGANVLTF	TGTGCCAGCATGGACAGGGATGGGGCCAACGTCCTGACTTTC
TRBV27	TRBJ1-2	NA	NA	CASSFRERGGGYTF	TGTGCCAGCAGTTTCAGGGAAAGGGGCGGTGGCTACACCTTC
TRBV18	TRBJ2-5	NA	NA	CASSPPSGGLMETQYF	TGTGCCAGCTCACCACCGTCCGGGGGACTGATGGAGACCCAGTACTTC
TRBV2	TRBJ2-1	NA	TRBD1	CASREATGGSYNEQFF	TGTGCCAGCAGGGAAGCGACAGGGGGTTCCTACAATGAGCAGTTCTTC
TRBV12-3/TRBV12-4	TRBJ1-1	NA	NA	CASSAQGFRAFF	TGTGCCAGCAGTGCACAGGGATTCAGAGCTTTCTTT